This T cell receptor beta chain was sequenced during a study of spatial heterogeneity in lung cancer. The wider study: Each time, sequencing found more beta-chain sequences than alpha-chain sequences. The library had UMIs, and each TCR and UMI pair averaged more than ten raw reads.

Time point described: sample taken at primary tumor resection. Whole RNA came from tumor, nontumor lung or frozen PBMC and was sequenced without being sorted. TCRdb recomputed calls from the 5' RACE reads with MiXCR, one row per CDR3 protein. The table has over 14,000 distinct CDR3 sequences, around 9.1% seen once; the top ten hold roughly 28%. This clonotype was seen repeatedly, ten times or more. Germline V gene lookup returns CDR1 DFQATT and CDR2 SNEGSKA (reference sequence). The V gene lost 4 bases and the J gene lost 4 bases, with 16 bases spanning the gap. CDR3 length equals 15 residues. The V call is TRBV20-1, the J call TRBJ2-2; no definite D call. This receptor was obtained from a male donor with early-stage non-small cell lung cancer. The specimen was PBMCs, collected at surgery. This CDR3 reads CSAIPAYPTTGELFF. DNA of the CDR3: TGCAGTGCTATCCCGGCTTACCCAACCACCGGGGAGCTGTTTTTT.